This paragraph covers one T cell receptor (beta chain) sequence. Its antigen is undetermined. Sequencing used immunoSEQ version 4 in survey mode. Sequencing used immunoSEQ multiplex PCR; TCRdb keeps in-frame clones, though not all of them. The data show some 41,000 clones, over 80% seen once. Anti-CD3/anti-CD28 beads served as a nonspecific positive control stimulus. CD4+ T cells upregulating both CD40 ligand and CD69 were sorted as responding cells. This CDR3 region has 17 residues. Germline loops: CDR1 LGHNA, CDR2 YNFKEQ. With V trimmed by 1 base and J by 2 bases, 7 bases remained unmatched. These data come from a study of persistence of HIV-infected CD4 T cells. Study-level findings and limits: Rare CMV-responding cells carrying HIV-1 proviruses were not analyzed separately for TCR. Degenerate expanded CDR3beta sequences were enriched among CMV- and Gag-responding cells.

This clonotype originated in an adult man with HIV who was CMV-seropositive. Sample: CD4+ T cells sorted from PBMCs after roughly 17-hour stimulation, taken from a patient who received antiretroviral therapy. The chain joins TRBV4-2 to TRBJ2-5; 10 bases are a match to TRBD2. The CDR3 nucleotides read TGTGCCAGCAGCCAAGTATCAACTAGCGGGATGCAAGAGACCCAGTACTTC. This gives the protein CASSQVSTSGMQETQYF.